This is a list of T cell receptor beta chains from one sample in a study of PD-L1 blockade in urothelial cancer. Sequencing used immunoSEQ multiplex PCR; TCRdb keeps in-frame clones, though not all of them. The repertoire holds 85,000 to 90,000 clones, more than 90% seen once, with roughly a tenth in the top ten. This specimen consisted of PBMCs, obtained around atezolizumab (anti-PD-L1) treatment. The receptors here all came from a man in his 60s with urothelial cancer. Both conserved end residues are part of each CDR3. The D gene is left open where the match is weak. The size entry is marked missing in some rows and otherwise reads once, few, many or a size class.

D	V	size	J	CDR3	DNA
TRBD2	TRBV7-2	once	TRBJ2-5	CASSFISGGRGGETQYF	TGTGCCAGCAGCTTTATCAGTGGTGGGCGGGGGGGAGAGACCCAGTACTTC
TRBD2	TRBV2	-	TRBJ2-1	CASRETGGTNNEQFF	TGTGCCAGCAGGGAGACGGGGGGGACGAACAATGAGCAGTTCTTC
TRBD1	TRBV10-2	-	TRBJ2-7	CASSEDRGAYEQYF	TGCGCCAGCAGTGAAGACAGGGGAGCTTACGAGCAGTACTTC
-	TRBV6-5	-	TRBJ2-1	CASSYSSGVGNEQFF	TGTGCCAGCAGTTACTCGTCCGGGGTTGGGAATGAGCAGTTCTTC
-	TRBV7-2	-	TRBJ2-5	CASSSGSETQYF	TGTGCCAGCAGCTCGGGGTCGGAGACCCAGTACTTC
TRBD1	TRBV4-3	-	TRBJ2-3	CASSQDYRGKADTQYF	TGCGCCAGCAGCCAAGATTACAGGGGAAAGGCAGATACGCAGTATTTT
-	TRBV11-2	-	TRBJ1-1	CASRPDTLNTEAFF	TGTGCCAGCAGACCGGACACCCTGAACACTGAAGCTTTCTTT
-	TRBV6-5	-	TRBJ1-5	CASSLSRGNQPQHF	TGTGCCAGCAGCCTCTCGCGGGGAAATCAGCCCCAGCATTTT
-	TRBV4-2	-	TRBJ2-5	CASSLPKGETQYF	TGTGCCAGCAGCCTCCCAAAGGGGGAGACCCAGTACTTC
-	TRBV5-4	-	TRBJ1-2	CASSPQGSTYGYTF	TGTGCCAGCAGCCCCCAGGGTAGTACCTATGGCTACACCTTC
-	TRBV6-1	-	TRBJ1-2	CASSEEGYYGYTF	TGTGCCAGCAGTGAAGAGGGGTATTATGGCTACACCTTC
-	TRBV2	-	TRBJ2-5	CASSPLVSEETQYF	TGTGCCAGCAGCCCTTTGGTCAGCGAAGAGACCCAGTACTTC
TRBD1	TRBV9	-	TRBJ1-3	CASSVQGAAGNTIYF	TGTGCCAGCAGCGTACAGGGGGCTGCTGGAAACACCATATATTTT
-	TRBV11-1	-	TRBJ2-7	CASSPREAPGEQYF	TGTGCCAGCAGCCCCCGAGAGGCCCCCGGCGAGCAGTACTTC
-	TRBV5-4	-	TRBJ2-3	CASSEGRNTQYF	TGTGCCAGCAGCGAGGGCCGAAATACGCAGTATTTT
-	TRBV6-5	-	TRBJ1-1	CASSYSRGAFTEAFF	TGTGCCAGCAGTTACTCGCGGGGGGCGTTCACTGAAGCTTTCTTT
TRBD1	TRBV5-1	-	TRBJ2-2	CASSLAPGGPNTGELFF	TGCGCCAGCAGCTTGGCTCCAGGGGGCCCGAACACCGGGGAGCTGTTTTTT
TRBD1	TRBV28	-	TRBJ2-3	CASSLRTGGTDTQYF	TGTGCCAGCAGTTTAAGGACAGGGGGCACTGATACGCAGTATTTT
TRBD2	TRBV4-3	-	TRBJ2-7	CASSQYGGSGGYYEQYF	TGCGCCAGCAGCCAATACGGGGGGAGCGGGGGTTACTACGAGCAGTACTTC
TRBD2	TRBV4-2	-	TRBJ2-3	CASSGTSGGSDTQYF	TGTGCCAGCAGCGGGACTAGCGGGGGGTCAGATACGCAGTATTTT
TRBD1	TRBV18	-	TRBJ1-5	CASSPSGTGGFQPQHF	TGTGCCAGCTCACCCTCCGGGACAGGGGGCTTTCAGCCCCAGCATTTT
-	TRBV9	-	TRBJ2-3	CASSVDRTHSTDTQYF	TGTGCCAGCAGCGTAGACAGGACCCATAGCACAGATACGCAGTATTTT
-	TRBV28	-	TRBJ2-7	CASSLMQSEQYF	TGTGCCAGCAGTTTAATGCAGTCCGAGCAGTACTTC
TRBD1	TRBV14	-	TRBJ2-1	CASSRRDRVYNEQFF	TGTGCCAGCAGCCGCCGGGACAGGGTTTACAATGAGCAGTTCTTC
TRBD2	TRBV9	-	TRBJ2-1	CASSISGGLSSYNEQFF	TGTGCCAGCAGCATTAGCGGGGGGTTGAGCTCCTACAATGAGCAGTTCTTC
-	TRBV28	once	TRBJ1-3	CASSFRGLGGNTIYF	TGTGCCAGCAGTTTTCGGGGTTTGGGCGGAAACACCATATATTTT
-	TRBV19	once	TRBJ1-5	CASSIRGRNQPQHF	TGTGCCAGTAGTATTAGAGGGCGGAATCAGCCCCAGCATTTT
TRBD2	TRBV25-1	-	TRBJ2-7	CASSAPGGGEQYF	TGTGCCAGCAGTGCCCCCGGGGGGGGCGAGCAGTACTTC
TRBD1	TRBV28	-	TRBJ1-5	CASSSPLPGQGEAQHF	TGTGCCAGCAGCTCTCCACTTCCGGGACAGGGCGAAGCCCAGCATTTT
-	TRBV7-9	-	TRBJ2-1	CASSPSESYNEQFF	TGTGCCAGCAGCCCCTCGGAGAGTTACAATGAGCAGTTCTTC
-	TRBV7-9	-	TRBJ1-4	CASSLVGQTSNEKLFF	TGTGCCAGCAGCTTAGTTGGACAGACTTCTAATGAAAAACTGTTTTTT
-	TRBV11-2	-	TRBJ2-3	CASSLGNGRVGTDTQYF	TGTGCCAGCAGCTTAGGGAACGGCAGGGTTGGCACAGATACGCAGTATTTT
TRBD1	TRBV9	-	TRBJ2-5	CASSVLGQGAKQETQYF	TGTGCCAGCAGCGTACTTGGACAGGGGGCTAAGCAAGAGACCCAGTACTTC
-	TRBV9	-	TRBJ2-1	CASSPTGRRGLNEQFF	TGTGCCAGCAGCCCGACTGGGCGGCGGGGCCTCAATGAGCAGTTCTTC
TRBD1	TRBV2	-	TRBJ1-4	CASQGVATNEKLFF	TGTGCCAGTCAGGGGGTTGCAACTAATGAAAAACTGTTTTTT
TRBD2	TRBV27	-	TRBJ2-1	CASSSTSGSSYNEQFF	TGTGCCAGCAGTTCGACTAGCGGGAGCTCCTACAATGAGCAGTTCTTC
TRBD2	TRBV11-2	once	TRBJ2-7	CASSLITSGDSYEQYF	TGTGCCAGCAGCTTAATAACTAGCGGGGACTCCTACGAGCAGTACTTC
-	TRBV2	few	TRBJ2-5	CASTGTTETQYF	TGTGCCAGCACGGGAACTACCGAGACCCAGTACTTC